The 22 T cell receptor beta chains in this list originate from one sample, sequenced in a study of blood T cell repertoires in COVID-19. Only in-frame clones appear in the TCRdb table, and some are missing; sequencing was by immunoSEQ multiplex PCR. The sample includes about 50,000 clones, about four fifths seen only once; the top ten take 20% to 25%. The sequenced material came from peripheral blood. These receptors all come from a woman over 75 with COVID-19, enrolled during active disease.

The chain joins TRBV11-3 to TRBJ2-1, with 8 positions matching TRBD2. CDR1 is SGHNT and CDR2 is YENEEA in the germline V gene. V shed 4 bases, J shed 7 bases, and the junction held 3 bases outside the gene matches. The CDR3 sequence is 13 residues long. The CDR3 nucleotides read TGTGCCAGCAGCTCGATAGCGGGGAATGAGCAGTTCTTC. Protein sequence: CASSSIAGNEQFF.

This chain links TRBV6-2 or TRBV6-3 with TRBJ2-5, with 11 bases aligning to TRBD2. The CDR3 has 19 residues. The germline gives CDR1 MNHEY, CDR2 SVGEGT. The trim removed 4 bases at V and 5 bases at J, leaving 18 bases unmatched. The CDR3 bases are TGTGCCAGCAGTTTTTCCGGGACTAGCGGTCTTAGAAGGGTGGAGACCCAGTACTTC. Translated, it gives CASSFSGTSGLRRVETQYF.

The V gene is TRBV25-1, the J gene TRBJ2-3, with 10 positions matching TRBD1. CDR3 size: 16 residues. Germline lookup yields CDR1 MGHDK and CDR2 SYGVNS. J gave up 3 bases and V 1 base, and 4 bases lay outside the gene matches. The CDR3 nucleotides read TGTGCCAGCAGTGAATTTATGGACAGGGGGACAGATACGCAGTATTTT. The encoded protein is CASSEFMDRGTDTQYF.

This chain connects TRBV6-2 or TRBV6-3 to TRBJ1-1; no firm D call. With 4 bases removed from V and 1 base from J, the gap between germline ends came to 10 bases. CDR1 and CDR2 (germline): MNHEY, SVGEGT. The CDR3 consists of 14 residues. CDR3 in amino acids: CASSSVHGNTEAFF. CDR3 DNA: TGTGCCAGCAGTTCCGTACATGGGAACACTGAAGCTTTCTTT.

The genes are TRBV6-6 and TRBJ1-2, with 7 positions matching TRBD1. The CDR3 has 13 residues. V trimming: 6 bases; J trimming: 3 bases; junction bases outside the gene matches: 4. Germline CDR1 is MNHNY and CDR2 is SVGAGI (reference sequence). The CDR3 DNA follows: TGTGCCAGCAGCACAACAGGGGACTATGGCTACACCTTC. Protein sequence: CASSTTGDYGYTF.

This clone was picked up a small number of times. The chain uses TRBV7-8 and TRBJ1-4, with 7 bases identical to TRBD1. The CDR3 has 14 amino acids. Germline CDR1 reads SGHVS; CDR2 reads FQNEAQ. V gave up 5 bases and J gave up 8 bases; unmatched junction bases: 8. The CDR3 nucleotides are TGTGCCAGCAGCCTTAACAGGGGAAGGGAAAAACTGTTTTTT. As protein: CASSLNRGREKLFF.

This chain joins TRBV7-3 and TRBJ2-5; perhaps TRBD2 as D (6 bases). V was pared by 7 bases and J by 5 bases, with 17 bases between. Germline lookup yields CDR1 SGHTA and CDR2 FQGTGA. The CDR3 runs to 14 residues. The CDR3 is CASKVASADETQYF. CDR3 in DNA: TGTGCCAGCAAAGTCGCTAGCGCGGATGAGACCCAGTACTTC.

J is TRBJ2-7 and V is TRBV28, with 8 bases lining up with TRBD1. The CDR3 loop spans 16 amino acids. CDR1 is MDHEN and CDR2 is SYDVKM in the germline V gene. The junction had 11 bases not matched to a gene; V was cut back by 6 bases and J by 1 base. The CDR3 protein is CASRPVRGTGSYEQYF. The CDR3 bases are TGTGCCAGCAGACCCGTCCGAGGGACAGGATCCTACGAGCAGTACTTC.

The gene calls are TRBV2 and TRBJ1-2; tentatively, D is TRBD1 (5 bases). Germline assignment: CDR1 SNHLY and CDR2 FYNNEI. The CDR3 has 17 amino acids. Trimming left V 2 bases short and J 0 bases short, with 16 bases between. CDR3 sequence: CASSEMETAITNYGYTF. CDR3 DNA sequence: TGTGCCAGCAGTGAAATGGAGACAGCAATAACTAACTATGGCTACACCTTC. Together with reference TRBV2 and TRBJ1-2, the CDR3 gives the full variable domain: EPEVTQTPSHQVTQMGQEVILRCVPISNHLYFYWYRQILGQKVEFLVSFYNNEISEKSEIFDDQFSVERPDGSNFTLKIRSTKLEDSAMYFCASSEMETAITNYGYTFGSGTRLTVV.

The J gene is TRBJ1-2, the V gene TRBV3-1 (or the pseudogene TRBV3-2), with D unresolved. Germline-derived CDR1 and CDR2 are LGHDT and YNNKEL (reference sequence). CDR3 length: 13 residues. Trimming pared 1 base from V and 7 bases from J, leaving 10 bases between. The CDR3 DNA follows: TGTGCCAGCAGCCAAGGACAAGGGAGTGGCTACACCTTC. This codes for CASSQGQGSGYTF.

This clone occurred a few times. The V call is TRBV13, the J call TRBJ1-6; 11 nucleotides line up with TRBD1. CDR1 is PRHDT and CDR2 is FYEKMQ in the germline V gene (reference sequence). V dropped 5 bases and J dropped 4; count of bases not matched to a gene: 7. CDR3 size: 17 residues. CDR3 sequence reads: CASSAPGQGGYNSPLHF. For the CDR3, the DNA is TGTGCCAGCAGCGCCCCGGGACAGGGGGGTTATAATTCACCCCTCCACTTT.

The CDR3, as DNA: TGTGCCAGCAGCTCGCCGACAGGGGTTGGGGCCAACGTCCTGACTTTC. As protein: CASSSPTGVGANVLTF. The rearrangement joins TRBV7-9 to TRBJ2-6; 8 nucleotides line up with TRBD1. This CDR3 contains 16 residues. Germline loops: CDR1 SEHNR, CDR2 FQNEAQ (reference sequence). Germline trimming cut 4 bases from V and 3 bases from J; bases unmatched to any gene: 5.

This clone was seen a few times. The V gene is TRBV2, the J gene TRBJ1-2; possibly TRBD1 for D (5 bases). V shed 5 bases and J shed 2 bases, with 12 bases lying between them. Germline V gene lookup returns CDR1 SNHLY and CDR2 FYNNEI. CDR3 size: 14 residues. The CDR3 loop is CASSTGLLNYGYTF. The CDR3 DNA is TGTGCCAGCAGTACGGGACTGTTAAACTATGGCTACACCTTC.

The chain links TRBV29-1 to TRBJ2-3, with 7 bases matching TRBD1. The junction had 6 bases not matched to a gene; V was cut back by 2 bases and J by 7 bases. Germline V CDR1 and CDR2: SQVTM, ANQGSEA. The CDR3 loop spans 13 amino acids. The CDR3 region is CSVEPQGRYTQYF. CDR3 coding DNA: TGCAGCGTTGAACCACAGGGGAGATATACGCAGTATTTT.

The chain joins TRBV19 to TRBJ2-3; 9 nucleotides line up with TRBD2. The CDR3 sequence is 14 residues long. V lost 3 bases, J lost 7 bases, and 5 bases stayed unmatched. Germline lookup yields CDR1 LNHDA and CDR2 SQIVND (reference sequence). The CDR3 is CASSIQAGGNTQYF. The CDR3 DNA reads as TGTGCCAGTAGTATTCAAGCGGGAGGAAATACGCAGTATTTT. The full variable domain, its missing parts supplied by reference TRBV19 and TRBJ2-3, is DGGITQSPKYLFRKEGQNVTLSCEQNLNHDAMYWYRQDPGQGLRLIYYSQIVNDFQKGDIAEGYSVSREKKESFPLTVTSAQKNPTAFYLCASSIQAGGNTQYFGPGTRLTVL.

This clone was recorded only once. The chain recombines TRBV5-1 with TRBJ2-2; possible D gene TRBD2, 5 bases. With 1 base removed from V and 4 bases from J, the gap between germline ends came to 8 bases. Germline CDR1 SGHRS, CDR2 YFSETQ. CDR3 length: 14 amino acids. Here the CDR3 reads CASSLRSGTGELFF. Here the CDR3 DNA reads TGCGCCAGCAGCTTGAGGAGCGGCACCGGGGAGCTGTTTTTT.

Here the CDR3 reads CASSPSPGSYNEQFF. As DNA, the CDR3 is TGTGCCAGCTCACCATCCCCCGGGTCCTACAATGAGCAGTTCTTC. The V and J genes are TRBV18 and TRBJ2-1; D unclear. V was cut by 2 bases and J by 1 base, with 9 bases left in between. The CDR3 is made up of 15 amino acids. From germline, CDR1 is KGHSH and CDR2 LQKENI.

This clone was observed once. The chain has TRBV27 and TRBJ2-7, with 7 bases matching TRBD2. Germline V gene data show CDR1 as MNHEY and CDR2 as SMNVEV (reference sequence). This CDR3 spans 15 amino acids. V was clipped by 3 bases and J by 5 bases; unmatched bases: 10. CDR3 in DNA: TGTGCCAGCAGTTTGGGGAGAGGGAGGGCCCACGAGCAGTACTTC. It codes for CASSLGRGRAHEQYF.

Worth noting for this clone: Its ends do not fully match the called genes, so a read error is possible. The CDR3 is CATQYGENAEAFF. The CDR3 region has the DNA TGCGCCACCCAGTATGGGGAGAACGCTGAAGCTTTCTTT. The chain joins TRBV5-1 to TRBJ1-1, with unresolved D. Germline V gene lookup returns CDR1 SGHRS and CDR2 YFSETQ. This CDR3 comprises 13 residues.

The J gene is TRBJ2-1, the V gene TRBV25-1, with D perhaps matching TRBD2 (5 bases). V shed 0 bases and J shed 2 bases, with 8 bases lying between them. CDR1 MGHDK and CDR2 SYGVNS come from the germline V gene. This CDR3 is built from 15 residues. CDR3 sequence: CASSEYGVTYNEQFF. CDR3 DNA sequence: TGTGCCAGCAGTGAATACGGGGTAACCTACAATGAGCAGTTCTTC.

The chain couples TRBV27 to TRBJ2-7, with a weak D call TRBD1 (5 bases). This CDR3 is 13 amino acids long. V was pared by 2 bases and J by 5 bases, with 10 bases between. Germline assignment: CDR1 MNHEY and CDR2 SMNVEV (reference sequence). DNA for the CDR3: TGTGCCAGCAGTTTAAGGGGCAGCCACGAGCAGTACTTC. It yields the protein CASSLRGSHEQYF.

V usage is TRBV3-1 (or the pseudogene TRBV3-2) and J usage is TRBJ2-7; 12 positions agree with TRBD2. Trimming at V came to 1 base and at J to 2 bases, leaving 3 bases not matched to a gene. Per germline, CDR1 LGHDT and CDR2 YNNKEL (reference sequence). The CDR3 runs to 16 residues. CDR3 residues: CASSQGASGRAYEQYF. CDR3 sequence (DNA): TGTGCCAGCAGCCAAGGGGCTAGCGGGAGGGCCTACGAGCAGTACTTC.